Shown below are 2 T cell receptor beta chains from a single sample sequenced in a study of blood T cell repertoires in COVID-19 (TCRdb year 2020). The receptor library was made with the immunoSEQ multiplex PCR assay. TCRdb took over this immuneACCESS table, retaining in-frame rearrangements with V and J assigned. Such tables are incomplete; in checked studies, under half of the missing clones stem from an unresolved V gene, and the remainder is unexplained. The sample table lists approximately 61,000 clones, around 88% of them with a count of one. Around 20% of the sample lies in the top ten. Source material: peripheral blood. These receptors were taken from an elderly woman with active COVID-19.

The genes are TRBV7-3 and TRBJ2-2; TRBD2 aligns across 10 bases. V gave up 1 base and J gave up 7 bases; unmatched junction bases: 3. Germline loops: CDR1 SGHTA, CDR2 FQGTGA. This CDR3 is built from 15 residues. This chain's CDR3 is CASSLSSSGGGELFF. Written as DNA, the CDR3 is TGTGCCAGCAGCTTAAGTTCTAGCGGGGGCGGGGAGCTGTTTTTT.

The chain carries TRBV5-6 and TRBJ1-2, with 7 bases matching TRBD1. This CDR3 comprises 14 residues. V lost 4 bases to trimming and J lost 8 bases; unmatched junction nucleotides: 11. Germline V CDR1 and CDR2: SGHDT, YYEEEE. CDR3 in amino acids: CASSPLWQGEGYTF. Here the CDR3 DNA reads TGTGCCAGCAGCCCGTTGTGGCAGGGGGAAGGCTACACCTTC.